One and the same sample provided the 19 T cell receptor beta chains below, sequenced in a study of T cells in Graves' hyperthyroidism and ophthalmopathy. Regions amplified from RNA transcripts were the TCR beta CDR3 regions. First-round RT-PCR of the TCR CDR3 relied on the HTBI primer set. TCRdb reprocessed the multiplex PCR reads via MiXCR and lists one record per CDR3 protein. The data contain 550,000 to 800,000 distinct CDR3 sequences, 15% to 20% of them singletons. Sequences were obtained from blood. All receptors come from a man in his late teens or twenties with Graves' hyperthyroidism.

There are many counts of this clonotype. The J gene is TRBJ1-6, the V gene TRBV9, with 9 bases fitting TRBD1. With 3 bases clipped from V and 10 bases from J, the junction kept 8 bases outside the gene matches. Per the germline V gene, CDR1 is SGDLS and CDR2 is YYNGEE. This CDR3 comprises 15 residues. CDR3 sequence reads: CASSEGTGSKSPLHF. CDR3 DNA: TGTGCCAGCAGCGAAGGGACAGGGTCTAAGTCACCCCTCCACTTT.

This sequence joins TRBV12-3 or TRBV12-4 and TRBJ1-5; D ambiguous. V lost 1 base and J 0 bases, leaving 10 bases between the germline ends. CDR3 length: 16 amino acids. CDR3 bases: TGTGCCAGCAGTTTAGTTCCAAACTATAGCAATCAGCCCCAGCATTTT. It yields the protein CASSLVPNYSNQPQHF.

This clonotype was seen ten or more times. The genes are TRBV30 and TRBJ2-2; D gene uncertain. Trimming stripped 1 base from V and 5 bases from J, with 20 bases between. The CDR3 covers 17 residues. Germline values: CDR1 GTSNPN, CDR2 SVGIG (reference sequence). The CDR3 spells CAWSAPISAGRTGELFF. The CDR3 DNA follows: TGTGCCTGGAGTGCCCCTATCTCGGCAGGTCGGACCGGGGAGCTGTTTTTT.

CDR3 nucleotide sequence: TGTGCCAGTAGTCTCAGGACAGGGAGAGGGCACCTGGCGAACGATGAGCAGTTCTTC. It yields the protein CASSLRTGRGHLANDEQFF. This chain joins TRBV19 and TRBJ2-1; 8 bases fit TRBD1. The ends lost 5 bases at V and 8 bases at J; junction bases unmatched: 23. The CDR3 runs to 19 residues. Germline V gene data show CDR1 as LNHDA and CDR2 as SQIVND (reference sequence).

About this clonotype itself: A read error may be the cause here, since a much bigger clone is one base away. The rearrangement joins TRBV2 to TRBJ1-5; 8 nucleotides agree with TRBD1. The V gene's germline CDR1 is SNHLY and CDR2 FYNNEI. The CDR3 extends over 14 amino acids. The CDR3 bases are TGTGCCAGCAGCGGACAGGGAGACAATCAGCACCAGCATTTT. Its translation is CASSGQGDNQHQHF.

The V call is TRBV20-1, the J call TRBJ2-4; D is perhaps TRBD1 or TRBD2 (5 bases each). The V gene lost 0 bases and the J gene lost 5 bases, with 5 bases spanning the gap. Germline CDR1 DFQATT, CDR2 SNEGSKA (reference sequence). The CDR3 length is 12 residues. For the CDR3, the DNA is TGCAGTGCTAGAGAGGGACAAAACATTCAGTACTTC. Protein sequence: CSAREGQNIQYF.

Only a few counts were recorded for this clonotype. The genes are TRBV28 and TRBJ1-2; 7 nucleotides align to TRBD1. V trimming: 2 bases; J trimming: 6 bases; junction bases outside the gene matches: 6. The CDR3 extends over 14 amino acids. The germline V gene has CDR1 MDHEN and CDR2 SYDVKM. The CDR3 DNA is TGTGCCAGCAGTTTAGACAGGGATGTGAATGGCTACACCTTC. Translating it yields CASSLDRDVNGYTF.

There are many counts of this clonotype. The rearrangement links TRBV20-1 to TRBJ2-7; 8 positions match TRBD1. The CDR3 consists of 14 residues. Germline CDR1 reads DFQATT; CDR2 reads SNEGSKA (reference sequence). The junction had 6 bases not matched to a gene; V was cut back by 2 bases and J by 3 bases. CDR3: CSARSDREFYEQYF. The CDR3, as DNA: TGCAGTGCTAGATCGGACAGGGAATTCTACGAGCAGTACTTC.

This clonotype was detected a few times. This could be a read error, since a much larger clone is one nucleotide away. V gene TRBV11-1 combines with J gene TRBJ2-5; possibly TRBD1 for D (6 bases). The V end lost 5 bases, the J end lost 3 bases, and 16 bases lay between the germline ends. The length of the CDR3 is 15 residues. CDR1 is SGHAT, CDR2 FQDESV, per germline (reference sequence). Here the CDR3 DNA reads TGTGCCAGCAGCACATGGACAGCTTCGGAAGAGACCCAGTACTTC. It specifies CASSTWTASEETQYF.

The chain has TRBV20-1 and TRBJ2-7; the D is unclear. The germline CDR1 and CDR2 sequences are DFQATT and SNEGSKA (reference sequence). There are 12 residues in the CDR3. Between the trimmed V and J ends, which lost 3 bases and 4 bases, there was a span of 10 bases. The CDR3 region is CSASPVGYEQYF. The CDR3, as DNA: TGCAGTGCTAGTCCAGTCGGATACGAGCAGTACTTC.

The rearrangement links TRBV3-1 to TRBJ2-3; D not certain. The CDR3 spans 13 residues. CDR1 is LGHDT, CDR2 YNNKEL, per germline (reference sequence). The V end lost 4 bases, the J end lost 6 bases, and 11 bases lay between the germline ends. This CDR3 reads CASSREDGDTQYF. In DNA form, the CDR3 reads TGTGCCAGCAGCCGAGAGGACGGGGATACGCAGTATTTT.

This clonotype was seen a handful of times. This chain's CDR3 is CASSIDLDDTDTQYF. The CDR3 region has the DNA TGTGCCAGTAGTATAGATCTAGACGACACAGATACGCAGTATTTT. The V gene is TRBV19, the J gene TRBJ2-3; D gene ambiguous. CDR3 length equals 15 residues. Germline V CDR1 and CDR2: LNHDA, SQIVND (reference sequence). V lost 0 bases and J 2 bases, leaving 9 bases between the germline ends.

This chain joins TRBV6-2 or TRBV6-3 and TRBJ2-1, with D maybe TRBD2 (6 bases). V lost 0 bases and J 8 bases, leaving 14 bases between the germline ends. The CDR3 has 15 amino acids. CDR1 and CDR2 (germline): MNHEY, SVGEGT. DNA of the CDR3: TGTGCCAGCAGTTACTCCTGGCGGGACTGGGATGAGCAGTTCTTC. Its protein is CASSYSWRDWDEQFF.

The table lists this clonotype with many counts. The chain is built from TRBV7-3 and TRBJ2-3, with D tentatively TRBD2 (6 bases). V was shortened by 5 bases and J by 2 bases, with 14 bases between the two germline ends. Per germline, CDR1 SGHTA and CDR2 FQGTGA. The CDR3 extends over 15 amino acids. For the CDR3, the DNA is TGTGCCAGCAGCCCCTGGGGAGGTTCCACAGATACGCAGTATTTT. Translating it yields CASSPWGGSTDTQYF.

The CDR3 protein is CSATLAGGYEQYF. The DNA of the CDR3 is TGCAGTGCTACTCTAGCGGGAGGCTACGAGCAGTACTTC. The V and J genes are TRBV20-1 and TRBJ2-7, with 11 positions matching TRBD2. The CDR3 runs 13 residues. Trimming at V came to 4 bases and at J to 3 bases, leaving 2 bases not matched to a gene. The germline V gene encodes CDR1 DFQATT and CDR2 SNEGSKA (reference sequence).

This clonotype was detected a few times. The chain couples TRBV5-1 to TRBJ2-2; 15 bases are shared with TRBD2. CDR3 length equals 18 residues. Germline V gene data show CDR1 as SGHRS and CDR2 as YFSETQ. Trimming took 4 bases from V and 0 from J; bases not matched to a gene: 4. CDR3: CASSQGLAGGPNTGELFF. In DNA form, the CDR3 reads TGCGCCAGCAGCCAAGGACTAGCGGGAGGGCCGAACACCGGGGAGCTGTTTTTT.

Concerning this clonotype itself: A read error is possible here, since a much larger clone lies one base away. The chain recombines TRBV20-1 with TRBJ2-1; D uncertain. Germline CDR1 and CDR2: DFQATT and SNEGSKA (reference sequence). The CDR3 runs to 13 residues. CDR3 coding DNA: TGCAGTGCTAGGGACGGAGCCTACAATGAGCAGTCCTTC. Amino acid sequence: CSARDGAYNEQSF.

The CDR3: CASSPSEYNEQFF. The CDR3 coding sequence is TGTGCCAGCAGCCCGAGCGAGTACAATGAGCAGTTCTTC. The genes are TRBV3-1 and TRBJ2-1; no definite D call. The V and J ends lost 4 bases and 4 bases respectively, with 8 bases between them. Per the germline V gene, CDR1 is LGHDT and CDR2 is YNNKEL (reference sequence). There are 13 residues in the CDR3.

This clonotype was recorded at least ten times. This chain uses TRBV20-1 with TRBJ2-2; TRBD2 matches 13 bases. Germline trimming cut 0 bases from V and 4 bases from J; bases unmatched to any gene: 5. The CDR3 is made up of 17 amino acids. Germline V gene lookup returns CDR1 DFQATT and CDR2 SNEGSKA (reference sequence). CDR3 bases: TGCAGTGCTAGAGATAGGACTAGCGGGAGTACCACCGGGGAGCTGTTTTTT. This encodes CSARDRTSGSTTGELFF.